The 27 T cell receptor beta chains reported below all come from one sample, sequenced in a study of cytomegalovirus exposure and HLA in healthy donors (dated by TCRdb to about 2017). The library was made by the immunoSEQ multiplex PCR assay. The source is immuneACCESS, and TCRdb retained only in-frame sequences with V and J called. Part of the clones is not carried over; for the studies checked, unresolved V genes explain less than half of this, and the remainder is unexplained. The sample table lists about 98,000 clones, approximately 90% of them with a count of one. The ten largest account for roughly 3.7% of the sample. Sequencing input: PBMCs. All receptors derive from a woman aged 30 to 39 in good health and CMV-seronegative.

The V and J genes are TRBV2 and TRBJ2-3, with D perhaps matching TRBD2 (5 bases). V lost 6 bases and J lost 6, with 16 bases in between. Per germline, CDR1 SNHLY and CDR2 FYNNEI. The CDR3 is made up of 14 amino acids. DNA of the CDR3: TGTGCCAGCAGAAAGTTCGCCCGCGGGGATACGCAGTATTTT. The encoded protein is CASRKFARGDTQYF.

The V gene is TRBV2, the J gene TRBJ2-7; 7 nucleotides line up with TRBD1. V lost 1 base to trimming and J lost 3 bases; unmatched junction nucleotides: 6. The CDR3 is made up of 15 amino acids. Germline V lookup: CDR1 SNHLY, CDR2 FYNNEI. CDR3 in amino acids: CASSEEGAQGYEQYF. The CDR3 DNA is TGTGCCAGCAGTGAAGAGGGGGCACAGGGCTACGAGCAGTACTTC. The variable domain in full, completed from reference TRBV2 and TRBJ2-7, reads EPEVTQTPSHQVTQMGQEVILRCVPISNHLYFYWYRQILGQKVEFLVSFYNNEISEKSEIFDDQFSVERPDGSNFTLKIRSTKLEDSAMYFCASSEEGAQGYEQYFGPGTRLTVT.

The chain employs TRBV2 and TRBJ1-1, with D perhaps matching TRBD1 (5 bases). The germline gives CDR1 SNHLY, CDR2 FYNNEI. With 7 bases removed from V and 7 bases from J, the gap between germline ends came to 13 bases. This CDR3 has 12 amino acids. The CDR3 DNA follows: TGTGCCAGCACTATACAGGCGAATGAAGCTTTCTTT. This codes for CASTIQANEAFF.

This sequence joins TRBV29-1 and TRBJ1-2; TRBD1 aligns across 10 bases. Germline CDR1 and CDR2: SQVTM and ANQGSEA. V gave up 5 bases and J gave up 6 bases; unmatched junction bases: 6. The CDR3 consists of 13 residues. This CDR3 is CSVSGQGGHGYTF. The CDR3 DNA is TGCAGCGTTTCTGGACAGGGGGGGCATGGCTACACCTTC.

The rearrangement uses TRBV11-2 and TRBJ1-2; D unresolved. V lost 2 bases to trimming and J lost 4 bases, with 8 bases between them. CDR1 and CDR2 (germline): SGHAT, FQNNGV. This CDR3 spans 13 amino acids. CDR3 nucleotides: TGTGCCAGCAGCTTATCGGCGGTCTATGGCTACACCTTC. Translation: CASSLSAVYGYTF.

This clone was detected a few times. The chain links TRBV6-1 to TRBJ2-6; no clear D gene. The CDR3 runs 16 residues. V was cut by 3 bases and J by 2 bases, with 11 bases left in between. Per the germline V gene, CDR1 is MNHNS and CDR2 is SASEGT. The CDR3 is CASSETGWTGANVLTF. Written as DNA, the CDR3 is TGTGCCAGCAGTGAGACCGGGTGGACTGGGGCCAACGTCCTGACTTTC.

The chain has TRBV14 and TRBJ2-2, with D maybe TRBD2 (5 bases). Between the trimmed V and J ends, which lost 2 bases and 4 bases, there was a span of 14 bases. This CDR3 has 16 amino acids. Germline V gives CDR1 SGHDN, CDR2 FVKESK. The CDR3 nucleotides read TGTGCCAGCAGCCAACCGGTCGGGGAAAGCACCGGGGAGCTGTTTTTT. Protein sequence: CASSQPVGESTGELFF.

This chain uses TRBV7-6 with TRBJ1-2; D call uncertain. Trimming cost V 1 base and J 2 bases, with 5 bases left between them. The CDR3 length is 13 residues. Germline loops: CDR1 SGHVS, CDR2 FNYEAQ. As DNA, the CDR3 is TGTGCCAGCAGCTTAGAACAGAACTATGGCTACACCTTC. Translated: CASSLEQNYGYTF.

V usage is TRBV5-1 and J usage is TRBJ2-3, with 11 bases lining up with TRBD2. Germline CDR1 and CDR2: SGHRS and YFSETQ. This CDR3 is built from 14 residues. The junction had 1 base not matched to a gene; V was cut back by 3 bases and J by 4 bases. CDR3 sequence reads: CASSWGLAADTQYF. In DNA, the CDR3 is TGCGCCAGCAGCTGGGGACTAGCGGCAGATACGCAGTATTTT.

This clone was observed a single time. This rearrangement joins TRBV7-8 to TRBJ1-3, with a tentative D call TRBD1 (6 bases). The CDR3 runs to 16 residues. V was cut by 4 bases and J by 0 bases, with 13 bases left in between. Germline V gene sequence: CDR1 SGHVS, CDR2 FQNEAQ. The CDR3 DNA is TGTGCCAGCAGCTCTAGGCAGGGGATCTCTGGAAACACCATATATTTT. It translates to CASSSRQGISGNTIYF.

The chain carries TRBV5-1 and TRBJ2-2, with D unresolved. The CDR3 extends over 13 amino acids. Trimming shortened V by 4 bases and J by 4 bases, and 8 bases separated the two germline ends. CDR1 and CDR2 from the germline V gene are SGHRS and YFSETQ. The CDR3 sequence is CASSPPGTGELFF. The CDR3 DNA reads TGCGCCAGCAGCCCCCCCGGCACCGGGGAGCTGTTTTTT.

The chain is built from TRBV11-2 and TRBJ1-4; 12 bases agree with TRBD1. The germline CDR1 and CDR2 sequences are SGHAT and FQNNGV. The ends lost 5 bases at V and 2 bases at J; junction bases unmatched: 3. This CDR3 comprises 16 residues. This CDR3 is CASSLGTGGTNEKLFF. The DNA of the CDR3 is TGTGCCAGCAGCCTCGGGACAGGGGGCACTAATGAAAAACTGTTTTTT.

The chain links TRBV5-4 to TRBJ2-3; D uncertain. Germline CDR1 SGHNT, CDR2 YYREEE (reference sequence). Trimming left V 2 bases short and J 3 bases short, with 10 bases between. This CDR3 is 14 amino acids long. This chain's CDR3 is CASSLRLDTDTQYF. The CDR3 nucleotides are TGTGCCAGCAGCTTAAGGCTAGATACAGATACGCAGTATTTT. The full variable domain, with the rest looked up from reference TRBV5-4 and TRBJ2-3, is ETGVTQSPTHLIKTRGQQVTLRCSSQSGHNTVSWYQQALGQGPQFIFQYYREEENGRGNFPPRFSGLQFPNYSSELNVNALELDDSALYLCASSLRLDTDTQYFGPGTRLTVL.

A single count supports this clone. The genes are TRBV19 and TRBJ2-7, with 7 bases fitting TRBD2. Looked up from germline, CDR1 is LNHDA and CDR2 is SQIVND (reference sequence). The CDR3 is 16 residues long. The V and J ends lost 6 bases and 2 bases, in that order; junction bases with no gene match: 13. CDR3 amino acids: CASSPGAGAGPYEQYF. The CDR3 region has the DNA TGTGCCAGTAGCCCCGGGGCGGGAGCCGGGCCCTACGAGCAGTACTTC.

This clone was seen just once. This chain joins TRBV29-1 and TRBJ2-4, with D possibly matching TRBD1 (6 bases). Between the trimmed V and J ends, which lost 3 bases and 2 bases, there was a span of 8 bases. CDR1 is SQVTM, CDR2 ANQGSEA, per germline. The CDR3 is 13 amino acids. The CDR3: CSVDGGSKNIQYF. The CDR3 bases are TGCAGCGTTGATGGGGGCTCCAAAAACATTCAGTACTTC.

The chain employs TRBV28 and TRBJ2-2; D might be TRBD2 (6 bases). CDR1 is MDHEN and CDR2 is SYDVKM in the germline V gene. Trimming removed 5 bases from V and 5 bases from J, with 18 bases in between. The CDR3 has 16 amino acids. The CDR3 spells CASSPNREFTTGELFF. CDR3 in DNA: TGTGCCAGCAGTCCGAATCGGGAGTTTACTACCGGGGAGCTGTTTTTT. Complete variable domain (other parts from reference TRBV28 and TRBJ2-2): DVKVTQSSRYLVKRTGEKVFLECVQDMDHENMFWYRQDPGLGLRLIYFSYDVKMKEKGDIPEGYSVSREKKERFSLILESASTNQTSMYLCASSPNREFTTGELFFGEGSRLTVL.

This chain connects TRBV5-6 to TRBJ1-2; TRBD1 might be the D (5 bases). Germline-derived CDR1 and CDR2 are SGHDT and YYEEEE. Between the trimmed V and J ends, which lost 2 bases and 4 bases, there was a span of 18 bases. The CDR3 is 16 residues long. CDR3 region: CASSFDTTAHLYGYTF. The CDR3 DNA is TGTGCCAGCAGCTTTGATACGACAGCCCACCTCTATGGCTACACCTTC.

The chain links TRBV2 to TRBJ2-5; 9 bases fit TRBD1. Germline V gene lookup returns CDR1 SNHLY and CDR2 FYNNEI. This CDR3 contains 14 residues. V shed 6 bases and J 9 bases; nucleotides not matched to a gene: 11. The CDR3 protein is CASRPGQGRGAQYF. CDR3 DNA sequence: TGTGCCAGCAGGCCGGGACAGGGTCGGGGAGCCCAGTACTTC.

The V gene is TRBV5-4, the J gene TRBJ1-2; D gene ambiguous. The length of the CDR3 is 15 residues. Germline CDR1 and CDR2: SGHNT and YYREEE (reference sequence). Trimming stripped 3 bases from V and 0 bases from J, with 12 bases between. CDR3 sequence: CASSSGNLANYGYTF. The CDR3 region has the DNA TGTGCCAGCAGCTCGGGTAACCTAGCTAACTATGGCTACACCTTC. Using reference TRBV5-4 and TRBJ1-2 for the parts outside the CDR3, the full variable domain is ETGVTQSPTHLIKTRGQQVTLRCSSQSGHNTVSWYQQALGQGPQFIFQYYREEENGRGNFPPRFSGLQFPNYSSELNVNALELDDSALYLCASSSGNLANYGYTFGSGTRLTVV.

CDR3 DNA: TGTGCCAGCAGCTCTCCCGGGACAGGGAATCAGCCCCAGCATTTT. It yields the protein CASSSPGTGNQPQHF. The rearrangement links TRBV7-9 to TRBJ1-5, with 9 nucleotides matching TRBD1. This CDR3 is 15 amino acids long. The germline V gene has CDR1 SEHNR and CDR2 FQNEAQ (reference sequence). Trimming removed 4 bases from V and 4 bases from J; junction bases left unmatched: 5.

The J gene is TRBJ2-7, the V gene TRBV7-2, with TRBD2 matching over 7 bases. Germline trimming cut 5 bases from V and 4 bases from J; bases unmatched to any gene: 11. Germline V gene sequence: CDR1 SGHTA, CDR2 FQGNSA. The CDR3 covers 15 residues. The DNA of the CDR3 is TGTGCCAGCAGCCCCCAGAGCGGGACTGTTTACGAGCAGTACTTC. Protein: CASSPQSGTVYEQYF.

This chain joins TRBV19 and TRBJ2-6, with D unclear. The CDR3 spans 12 residues. From germline, CDR1 is LNHDA and CDR2 SQIVND (reference sequence). V was trimmed by 8 bases and J by 0 bases, leaving 2 bases between them. CDR3 DNA: TGTGCCAGTCACTCTGGGGCCAACGTCCTGACTTTC. Encoded protein: CASHSGANVLTF.

The J gene is TRBJ2-7, the V gene TRBV11-3, with 12 bases matching TRBD2. The V gene end was trimmed by 3 bases and the J gene end by 3 bases; junction bases not matched to a gene: 0. From germline, CDR1 is SGHNT and CDR2 YENEEA. CDR3 size: 14 residues. In DNA, the CDR3 is TGTGCCAGCAGCTTGACTAGCGGGAGCTACGAGCAGTACTTC. Its translation is CASSLTSGSYEQYF.

The CDR3 region is CASSVSPSGYEQYF. The CDR3 DNA sequence: TGTGCCAGCAGCGTATCTCCTAGCGGCTACGAGCAGTACTTC. The V gene is TRBV9, the J gene TRBJ2-7; 7 bases are shared with TRBD2. The junction had 4 bases not matched to a gene; V was cut back by 1 base and J by 3 bases. This CDR3 is built from 14 residues. CDR1 is SGDLS, CDR2 YYNGEE, per germline.

V and J are TRBV6-1 and TRBJ2-1; 8 bases fit TRBD1. V gave up 4 bases and J gave up 5 bases; unmatched junction bases: 10. The germline V gene has CDR1 MNHNS and CDR2 SASEGT. The CDR3 loop spans 16 amino acids. In DNA form, the CDR3 reads TGTGCCAGCAGTGGGAGGGACAGGTGGCTTAACAATGAGCAGTTCTTC. Translated: CASSGRDRWLNNEQFF.

On this clone: The same CDR3 can be traced to other DNA sequences in this sample. V is TRBV18 and J is TRBJ2-6, with TRBD1 matching over 8 bases. The CDR3 totals 15 residues. The V gene's germline CDR1 is KGHSH and CDR2 LQKENI. The ends lost 3 bases at V and 4 bases at J; junction bases unmatched: 2. The CDR3 DNA follows: TGTGCCAGCTCACCGGACAGGGCCGGGGCCAACGTCCTGACTTTC. As protein: CASSPDRAGANVLTF. The full variable domain, its missing parts supplied by reference TRBV18 and TRBJ2-6, is NAGVMQNPRHLVRRRGQEARLRCSPMKGHSHVYWYRQLPEEGLKFMVYLQKENIIDESGMPKERFSAEFPKEGPSILRIQQVVRGDSAAYFCASSPDRAGANVLTFGAGSRLTVL.

This clone was found once. V and J are TRBV6-1 and TRBJ2-1, with 13 positions matching TRBD2. The J segment lost 5 bases and the V segment lost 4 bases, leaving 2 bases of the junction unmatched. The CDR3 is 15 amino acids. The germline gives CDR1 MNHNS, CDR2 SASEGT. CDR3 loop: CASSGGTSGNNEQFF. The CDR3 bases are TGTGCCAGCAGTGGCGGGACTAGCGGGAACAATGAGCAGTTCTTC.